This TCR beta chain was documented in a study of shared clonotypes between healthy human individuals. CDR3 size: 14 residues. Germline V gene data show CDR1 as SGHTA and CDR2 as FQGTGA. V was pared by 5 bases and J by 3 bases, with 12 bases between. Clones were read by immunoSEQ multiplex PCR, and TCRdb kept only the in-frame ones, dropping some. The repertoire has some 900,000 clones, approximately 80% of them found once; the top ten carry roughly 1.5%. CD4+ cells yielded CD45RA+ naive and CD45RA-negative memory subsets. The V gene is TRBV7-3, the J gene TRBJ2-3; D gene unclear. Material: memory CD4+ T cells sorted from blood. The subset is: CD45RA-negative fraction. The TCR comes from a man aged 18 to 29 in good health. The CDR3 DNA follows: TGTGCCAGCAGCCCTGGGTTCCAGACAGATACGCAGTATTTT. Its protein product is CASSPGFQTDTQYF. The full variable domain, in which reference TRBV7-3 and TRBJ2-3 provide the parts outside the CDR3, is GAGVSQTPSNKVTEKGKYVELRCDPISGHTALYWYRQSLGQGPEFLIYFQGTGAADDSGLPNDRFFAVRPEGSVSTLKIQRTERGDSAVYLCASSPGFQTDTQYFGPGTRLTVL.